This is a list of T cell receptor beta chains from one sample in a study of PD-L1 blockade in urothelial cancer. TCRdb's table, derived via immunoSEQ multiplex PCR, lists solely in-frame clones and lacks some. The sample shows tens of thousands of clones, roughly nine tenths of them seen only once. Here the sequenced sample was PBMCs, taken around atezolizumab (anti-PD-L1) treatment. The origin of the receptors is a woman aged 55-75 years with urothelial cancer. The CDR3 runs from the conserved cysteine through the conserved F or W. A D gene is named only where the DNA matches it firmly. A clone size is listed for some rows: how often the clone was seen (once, few, many), or a class if it is expanded.

>TRBJ2-2|TRBD1|TRBV5-1|.
CASSLGDRGTGELFF
TGCGCCAGCAGCTTGGGGGACAGGGGCACCGGGGAGCTGTTTTTT
>TRBJ2-5|.|TRBV10-3|few
CATPLTGQETQYF
TGTGCCACCCCTCTGACAGGACAAGAGACCCAGTACTTC
>TRBJ2-5|TRBD1|TRBV11-2|few
CASSFAGGQSQYF
TGTGCCAGCAGCTTCGCTGGGGGACAGTCCCAGTACTTC
>TRBJ2-7|.|TRBV11-3|.
CASSLDTSGYEQYF
TGTGCCAGCAGCTTAGACACTAGTGGTTACGAGCAGTACTTC
>TRBJ2-5|.|TRBV18|few
CASSPPTLRETQYF
TGTGCCAGCTCACCACCTACTTTGCGGGAGACCCAGTACTTC
>TRBJ2-7|.|TRBV29-1|.
CSVEEAVRGYEQYF
TGCAGCGTTGAAGAGGCGGTCAGGGGTTACGAGCAGTACTTC
>TRBJ1-1|.|TRBV7-3|.
CASSDLGGNTEAFF
TGTGCCAGCAGCGACCTGGGGGGGAACACTGAAGCTTTCTTT
>TRBJ1-2|TRBD1|TRBV11-2|.
CASSPPGQGAFGYTF
TGTGCCAGCAGCCCCCCCGGACAGGGGGCGTTTGGCTACACCTTC
>TRBJ2-5|.|TRBV20-1|.
CSAVTKETQYF
TGCAGTGCCGTCACAAAAGAGACCCAGTACTTC
>TRBJ1-2|TRBD1|TRBV14|.
CASSQAAGTGSYGYTF
TGTGCCAGCAGCCAAGCCGCCGGGACAGGGTCCTATGGCTACACCTTC
>TRBJ1-5|.|TRBV28|.
CASRGWEGGQHF
TGTGCCAGCAGGGGCTGGGAGGGGGGGCAGCATTTT
>TRBJ2-5|.|TRBV5-5|.
CASSQSPGRLSSSGTTQYF
TGTGCCAGCAGCCAATCTCCAGGGCGTTTGAGTAGTAGTGGTACGACCCAGTACTTC
>TRBJ1-4|.|TRBV13|.
CASSLGTGEKLFF
TGTGCCAGCAGCCTCGGGACTGGTGAAAAACTGTTTTTT
>TRBJ2-3|.|TRBV11-2|.
CASSLDGAVGTDTQYF
TGTGCCAGCAGCTTAGATGGGGCAGTGGGCACAGATACGCAGTATTTT
>TRBJ2-7|.|TRBV2|.
CASSEGLVLTYEQYF
TGTGCCAGCAGTGAAGGATTAGTCCTAACCTACGAGCAGTACTTC
>TRBJ1-6|TRBD1|TRBV18|.
CASSQLDRGTSPLHF
TGTGCCAGCTCACAACTCGACAGGGGCACATCACCCCTCCACTTT
>TRBJ2-7|TRBD1|TRBV7-9|.
CASSQGQGNYEQYF
TGTGCCAGCAGCCAGGGACAGGGCAATTACGAGCAGTACTTC
>TRBJ2-7|TRBD2|TRBV2|.
CASTADFSTSGRKYEQYF
TGTGCCAGCACGGCAGACTTTTCGACTAGCGGGAGGAAGTACGAGCAGTACTTC
>TRBJ2-1|TRBD1|TRBV18|.
CASSGSSDRGNEQFF
TGTGCCAGCTCCGGAAGTTCGGACAGGGGGAATGAGCAGTTCTTC
>TRBJ2-2|TRBD1|TRBV5-6|.
CASSLTGGITPGELFF
TGTGCCAGCAGCTTGACAGGGGGGATAACACCCGGGGAGCTGTTTTTT
>TRBJ2-1|TRBD1|TRBV5-4|.
CASSLELGQGRLF
TGTGCCAGCAGCTTGGAGCTAGGACAGGGACGACTCTTC
>TRBJ1-6|.|TRBV6-4|few
CASSDRTGNSPLHF
TGTGCCAGCAGTGATCGTACAGGGAACTCACCCCTCCACTTT
>TRBJ2-7|TRBD1|TRBV9|.
CASSGQNSYEQYF
TGTGCCAGCTCGGGACAGAACTCCTACGAGCAGTACTTC
>TRBJ1-1|TRBD1|TRBV7-8|.
CASSPGGRADTMNTEAFF
TGTGCCAGCAGCCCAGGGGGCAGGGCCGATACAATGAACACTGAAGCTTTCTTT
>TRBJ2-7|TRBD1|TRBV7-9|.
CASSHRQGTYEQYF
TGTGCCAGCAGCCACAGACAGGGGACCTACGAGCAGTACTTC
>TRBJ1-2|.|TRBV9|.
CASSVQGQNYGYTF
TGTGCCAGCAGCGTCCAGGGACAAAACTATGGCTACACCTTC
>TRBJ2-3|TRBD2|TRBV6-6|.
CASSSGTPDTQYF
TGTGCCAGCTCTAGCGGGACTCCAGATACGCAGTATTTT
>TRBJ2-7|.|TRBV6-5|.
CASSPTWPSYEQYF
TGTGCCAGCAGTCCCACGTGGCCTTCCTACGAGCAGTACTTC
>TRBJ1-2|TRBD1|TRBV5-1|.
CASRGDRVYYGYTF
TGCGCCAGCAGAGGGGACAGGGTCTATTATGGCTACACCTTC